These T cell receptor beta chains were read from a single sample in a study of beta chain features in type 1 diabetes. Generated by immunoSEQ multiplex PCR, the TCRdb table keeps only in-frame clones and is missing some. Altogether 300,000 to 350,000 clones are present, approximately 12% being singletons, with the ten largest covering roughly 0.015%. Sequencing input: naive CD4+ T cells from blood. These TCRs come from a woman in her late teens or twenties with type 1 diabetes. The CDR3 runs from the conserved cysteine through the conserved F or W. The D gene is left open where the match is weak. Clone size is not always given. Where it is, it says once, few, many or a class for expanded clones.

DNA: TGTGCCAGCAGCGTGCCGGGACAGGGGACGAACACCGGGGAGCTGTTTTTT
CDR3: CASSVPGQGTNTGELFF
size: few
D: TRBD1
V: TRBV9
J: TRBJ2-2

DNA: TGTGCCAGCAGAGGAGACAGGGCGGGCTCTGGGGCCAACGTCCTGACTTTC
CDR3: CASRGDRAGSGANVLTF
size: NA
D: TRBD1
V: TRBV28
J: TRBJ2-6

DNA: TGTGCCTGGAGTGTGCGGACTAGCGGGAGTGGTGAGCAGTTCTTC
CDR3: CAWSVRTSGSGEQFF
size: many
D: TRBD2
V: TRBV30
J: TRBJ2-1

DNA: TGCGCCAGCAGCTCACGGGACAGCAACGAGCAGTACTTC
CDR3: CASSSRDSNEQYF
size: few
D: TRBD1
V: TRBV5-1
J: TRBJ2-7

DNA: TGTGCCAGCAGCTTAGGACAGGGCCCCGGTGAGACCCAGTACTTC
CDR3: CASSLGQGPGETQYF
size: NA
D: TRBD1
V: TRBV9
J: TRBJ2-5

DNA: TGTGCCAGCAGTGTAGCGGGAGGTCCTTTCAATGAGCAGTTCTTC
CDR3: CASSVAGGPFNEQFF
size: NA
D: TRBD2
V: TRBV2
J: TRBJ2-1

DNA: TGTGCCAGCCAACCCCGCGGGGCAGGAGACACTGAAGCTTTCTTT
CDR3: CASQPRGAGDTEAFF
size: few
D: NA
V: TRBV28
J: TRBJ1-1

DNA: TGTGCCAGCAGTTACCGTAACAGACATGGCTACACCTTC
CDR3: CASSYRNRHGYTF
size: NA
D: NA
V: TRBV6-5
J: TRBJ1-2

DNA: TGTGCCAGCAGCTTTAGACAGGGACTAGCGGTTGAGCAGTTCTTC
CDR3: CASSFRQGLAVEQFF
size: NA
D: TRBD2
V: TRBV5-4
J: TRBJ2-1

DNA: TGTGCCAGCTCACCACAGGTTACCCGGGACACTGAAGCTTTCTTT
CDR3: CASSPQVTRDTEAFF
size: NA
D: NA
V: TRBV18
J: TRBJ1-1

DNA: TGTGCCAGTAGCCGCCGGGACAGGGGAGAGTACACTGAAGCTTTCTTT
CDR3: CASSRRDRGEYTEAFF
size: NA
D: TRBD1
V: TRBV19
J: TRBJ1-1

DNA: TGTGCCCTTACGGGCGGGAGTGGGTACAATGAGCAGTTCTTC
CDR3: CALTGGSGYNEQFF
size: few
D: TRBD2
V: TRBV9
J: TRBJ2-1

DNA: TGTGCCAGCAGCGACTCTAGCGAATCCTACAATGAGCAGTTCTTC
CDR3: CASSDSSESYNEQFF
size: few
D: NA
V: TRBV5-6
J: TRBJ2-1

DNA: TGTGCCAGCAGCTTAGAGGTGGCTAGGGGGAATGAGCAGTTCTTC
CDR3: CASSLEVARGNEQFF
size: few
D: NA
V: TRBV7-2
J: TRBJ2-1

DNA: TGTGCTAGTGGTTTGGCCCTGACTAGCGAGAACCCAGAGACCCAGTACTTC
CDR3: CASGLALTSENPETQYF
size: few
D: TRBD2
V: TRBV12-5
J: TRBJ2-5

DNA: TGCAGCGGGCGGACTCGATCCACCGGGGAGCTGTTTTTT
CDR3: CSGRTRSTGELFF
size: many
D: NA
V: TRBV29-1
J: TRBJ2-2

DNA: TGTGCCAGCAGCCCGACACAGGGCTCTGGCTACACCTTC
CDR3: CASSPTQGSGYTF
size: few
D: NA
V: TRBV7-3
J: TRBJ1-2

DNA: TGTGCCTGGAGTGATTTGCGCGAGATTGGGCTTGAAAAACTGTTTTTT
CDR3: CAWSDLREIGLEKLFF
size: few
D: NA
V: TRBV30
J: TRBJ1-4

DNA: TGTGCCAGCACGGGACTAGCGGGAGGATACGAGCAGTACTTC
CDR3: CASTGLAGGYEQYF
size: NA
D: TRBD2
V: TRBV27
J: TRBJ2-7

DNA: TGTGCCAGCAGCTACTCTAGCGTACAAGAGACCCAGTACTTC
CDR3: CASSYSSVQETQYF
size: NA
D: NA
V: TRBV7-9
J: TRBJ2-5

DNA: TGTGCCAGCCGGCGGGGGACTGAAAAACTGTTTTTT
CDR3: CASRRGTEKLFF
size: NA
D: NA
V: TRBV6-6
J: TRBJ1-4

DNA: TGTGCCAGCAGTCGGTGGAGGAGCAATCAGCCCCAGCATTTT
CDR3: CASSRWRSNQPQHF
size: NA
D: NA
V: TRBV28
J: TRBJ1-5

DNA: TGTGCCAGCAAGCCGGGACAGGGGTATTACACTGAAGCTTTCTTT
CDR3: CASKPGQGYYTEAFF
size: NA
D: TRBD1
V: TRBV6-6
J: TRBJ1-1

DNA: TGTGCCAGCTCACAAATAGAGAACACTGAAGCTTTCTTT
CDR3: CASSQIENTEAFF
size: few
D: NA
V: TRBV18
J: TRBJ1-1

DNA: TGTGCCTGTATCAGGGGGCCCGGTTACAATGAGCAGTTCTTC
CDR3: CACIRGPGYNEQFF
size: NA
D: TRBD1
V: TRBV30
J: TRBJ2-1

DNA: TGTGCCTGGAGTCTGGACAGGGGTTCTCAGCCCCAGCATTTT
CDR3: CAWSLDRGSQPQHF
size: NA
D: TRBD1
V: TRBV30
J: TRBJ1-5

DNA: TGTGCCACCAGCAAAGGGTGGGGACTAGCAGGGGGGTCCTCCTACAATGAGCAGTTCTTC
CDR3: CATSKGWGLAGGSSYNEQFF
size: few
D: TRBD2
V: TRBV15
J: TRBJ2-1

DNA: TGTGCCAGCAGCTTTGACAGGTTTAGTGGCTACACCTTC
CDR3: CASSFDRFSGYTF
size: few
D: NA
V: TRBV7-9
J: TRBJ1-2

DNA: TGTGCCAGCAGTTTACTAGCGGGCGAGCAGTACTTC
CDR3: CASSLLAGEQYF
size: NA
D: TRBD2
V: TRBV28
J: TRBJ2-7

DNA: TGTGCCAGCAGCGCCCGTAGGGACAGGGGGACTGAAGCTTTCTTT
CDR3: CASSARRDRGTEAFF
size: few
D: TRBD1
V: TRBV9
J: TRBJ1-1

DNA: TGTGCCAGCAGTTCCTTCGTTACAGGAATCACTGAAGCTTTCTTT
CDR3: CASSSFVTGITEAFF
size: NA
D: NA
V: TRBV6-6
J: TRBJ1-1

DNA: TGCGCCAGCAGCGACCGACAGGGAATAGGGACTGAAGCTTTCTTT
CDR3: CASSDRQGIGTEAFF
size: few
D: TRBD1
V: TRBV4-3
J: TRBJ1-1

DNA: TGTGCCAGCAGCCTAATGGCGGGAGGGAGCACAGATACGCAGTATTTT
CDR3: CASSLMAGGSTDTQYF
size: few
D: TRBD2
V: TRBV4-2
J: TRBJ2-3

DNA: TGTGCCAGCAGCTCTGGACAGGAAAACACCATATATTTT
CDR3: CASSSGQENTIYF
size: few
D: TRBD1
V: TRBV28
J: TRBJ1-3

DNA: TGTGCCTGGAGTGTTCGACTAGCCCCAGATACGCAGTATTTT
CDR3: CAWSVRLAPDTQYF
size: few
D: TRBD2
V: TRBV30
J: TRBJ2-3

DNA: TGCAGCGCCCACAGGGGAACCAAAAACATTCAGTACTTC
CDR3: CSAHRGTKNIQYF
size: many
D: TRBD1
V: TRBV29-1
J: TRBJ2-4

DNA: TGTGCCAGCTCACCCACGGGACAGAGCTATGGCTACACCTTC
CDR3: CASSPTGQSYGYTF
size: few
D: TRBD1
V: TRBV18
J: TRBJ1-2

DNA: TGCGCCAGCAGTCAATTTCGGACTAGCATTCCCGGGGAGCTGTTTTTT
CDR3: CASSQFRTSIPGELFF
size: NA
D: TRBD2
V: TRBV23-1
J: TRBJ2-2